Reported below is one TCR beta chain. Its antigen is unknown. The junction had 11 bases not matched to a gene; V was cut back by 3 bases and J by 6 bases. Germline CDR1 reads LNHDA; CDR2 reads SQIVND (reference sequence). The CDR3 sequence is 17 residues long. These data come from a study of a mutant IDH1 vaccine in newly diagnosed glioma. Across the study: First vaccine doses came 4-6 weeks after radiotherapy alone, or with temozolomide cycles. Those enrolled had earlier been treated with radiotherapy, temozolomide, or both, mostly both.

Sequenced by immunoSEQ multiplex PCR; TCRdb stores in-frame clones only, minus some. The repertoire holds approximately 60,000 clones, around 82% seen once, with 2.5% to 3.5% in the top ten. The time point denotes: week 5, during vaccination. Vaccination used 300 ug of mutant IDH1 20-mer peptide per dose, with topical imiquimod. This chain uses TRBV19 with TRBJ2-2; 9 nucleotides align to TRBD2. The TCR sequence derives from a young woman with glioma. Some clones in this sample may be carry-over from other donors' samples. The sequences come from PBMCs, collected from a glioma patient whose treatment included an IDH1 peptide vaccine. The CDR3 nucleotides are TGTGCCAGTAGTATCCCTAGACTAGCGGTCGGGGCCGGGGAGCTGTTTTTT. Protein: CASSIPRLAVGAGELFF. The variable domain in full, completed from reference TRBV19 and TRBJ2-2, reads DGGITQSPKYLFRKEGQNVTLSCEQNLNHDAMYWYRQDPGQGLRLIYYSQIVNDFQKGDIAEGYSVSREKKESFPLTVTSAQKNPTAFYLCASSIPRLAVGAGELFFGEGSRLTVL.